Listed below are T cell receptor beta chains from one sample, sequenced in a study of blood T cell repertoires in COVID-19. Profiled with immunoSEQ multiplex PCR; TCRdb holds only in-frame clones, not every one. The table records roughly 120,000 clones, roughly four fifths of them present only once. The sequenced material came from peripheral blood. The receptor set was obtained from an older woman with acute or convalescent COVID-19. CDR3s leave out the opening cysteine and the closing phenylalanine or tryptophan.

ATSDHRGLGDQPQH	TRBV24-1
ASSQAGWEAF	TRBV4-1
ASSQAMNTGELF	TRBV7-9
ASSYSRQGGTIY	TRBV6-2/TRBV6-3
ASSLGMGGGAYNSPLH	TRBV5-4
ASSVLLGGRGYT	TRBV28
AIKDGGISPLH	TRBV10-3
ASSLEQGASGNTIY	TRBV5-5
AWSPGLANYGYT	TRBV30
ASSPGDWNTEAF	TRBV7-9
ASSSGTANTGELF	TRBV7-7
ASSEVREGTDTQY	TRBV2
ASSPMGSQNEQF	TRBV7-2
ASRGPNEKLF	TRBV25-1
ASSFGGQSGNTIY	TRBV13
ASSSQGTGEAF	TRBV7-8
ASSLVPGYGYT	TRBV7-9
ARGGARDTEAF	TRBV6-8
ASSRTTDTQY	TRBV19
ASTSGGGEVSNQPQH	TRBV19
ASSRGQGGLEKLF	TRBV21-1
ASSMGQSYNEQF	TRBV5-8
ASRQQANTEAF	TRBV12-3/TRBV12-4
ASSSPAYYTGNGYT	TRBV7-9
SVDRGPDYGYT	TRBV29-1
ASSSRQNLYGYT	TRBV19
ASSLLAGLNTGELF	TRBV7-6
ASSGQSEAF	TRBV7-9
ASTQQGDTEAF	TRBV23-1
ASRERLTAF	TRBV6-5
ASSDDTPRAF	TRBV5-1
ASSLGGATNTDTQY	TRBV5-1
ASRAGTGGLSLNQPQH	TRBV5-5
ASSPKVEEKLF	TRBV18